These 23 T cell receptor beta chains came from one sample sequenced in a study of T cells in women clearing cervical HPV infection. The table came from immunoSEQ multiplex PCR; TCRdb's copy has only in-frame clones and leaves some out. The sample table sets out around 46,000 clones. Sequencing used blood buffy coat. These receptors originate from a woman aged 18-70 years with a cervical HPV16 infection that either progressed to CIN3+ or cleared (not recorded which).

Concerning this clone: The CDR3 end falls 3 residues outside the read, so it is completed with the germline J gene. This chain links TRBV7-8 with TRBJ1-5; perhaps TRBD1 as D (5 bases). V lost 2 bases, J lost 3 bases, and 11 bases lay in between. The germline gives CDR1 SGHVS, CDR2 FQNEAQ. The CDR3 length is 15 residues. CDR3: CASSLLWGPNQPQHF. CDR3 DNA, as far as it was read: TGTGCCAGCAGCTTACTTTGGGGCCCCAATCAGCCC.

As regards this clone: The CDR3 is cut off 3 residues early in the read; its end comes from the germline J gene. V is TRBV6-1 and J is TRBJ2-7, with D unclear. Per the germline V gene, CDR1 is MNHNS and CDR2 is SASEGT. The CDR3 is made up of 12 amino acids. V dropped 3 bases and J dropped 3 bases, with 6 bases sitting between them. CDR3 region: CASSDSVYEQYF. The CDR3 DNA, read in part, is TGTGCCAGCAGTGATTCTGTCTACGAG.

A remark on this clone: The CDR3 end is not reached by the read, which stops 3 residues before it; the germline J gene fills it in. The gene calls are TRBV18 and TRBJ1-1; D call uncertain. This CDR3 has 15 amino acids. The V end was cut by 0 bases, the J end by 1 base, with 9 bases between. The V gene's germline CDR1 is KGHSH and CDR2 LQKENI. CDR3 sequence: CASSPPGYWNTEAFF. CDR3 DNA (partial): TGTGCCAGCTCACCACCCGGTTATTGGAACACTGAA.

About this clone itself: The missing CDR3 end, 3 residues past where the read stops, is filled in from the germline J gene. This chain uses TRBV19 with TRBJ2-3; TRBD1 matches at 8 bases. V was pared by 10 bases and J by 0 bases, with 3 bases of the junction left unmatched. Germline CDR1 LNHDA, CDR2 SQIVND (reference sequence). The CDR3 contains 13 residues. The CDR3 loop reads CATGTGSTDTQYF. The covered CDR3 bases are TGTGCCACCGGGACAGGAAGCACAGATACG.

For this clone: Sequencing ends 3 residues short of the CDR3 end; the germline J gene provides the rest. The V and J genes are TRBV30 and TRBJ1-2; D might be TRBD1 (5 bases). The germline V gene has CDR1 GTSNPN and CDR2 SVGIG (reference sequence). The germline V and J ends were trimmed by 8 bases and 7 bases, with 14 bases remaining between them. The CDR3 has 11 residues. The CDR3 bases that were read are TGTGCCCGAGGGGAATCCGGTGGC. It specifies CARGESGG. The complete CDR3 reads CARGESGGYTF.

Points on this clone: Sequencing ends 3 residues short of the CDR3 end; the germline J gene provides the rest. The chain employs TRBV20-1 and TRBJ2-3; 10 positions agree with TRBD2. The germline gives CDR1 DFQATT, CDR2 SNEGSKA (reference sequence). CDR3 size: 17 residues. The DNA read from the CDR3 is TGCAGTGCTAGAGATTTCAGTGCTAGCGGGGGCAAAGAGACG. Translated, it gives CSARDFSASGGKET. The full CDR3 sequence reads CSARDFSASGGKETQYF.

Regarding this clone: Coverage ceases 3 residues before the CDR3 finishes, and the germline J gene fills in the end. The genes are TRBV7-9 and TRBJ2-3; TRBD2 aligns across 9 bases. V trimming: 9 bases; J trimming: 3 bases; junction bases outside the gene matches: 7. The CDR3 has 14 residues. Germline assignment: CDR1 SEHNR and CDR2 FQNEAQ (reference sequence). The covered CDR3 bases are TGTGCCAGTCCGCGGGAGGGAGAAACAGATACG. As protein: CASPREGETDT. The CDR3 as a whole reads CASPREGETDTQYF.

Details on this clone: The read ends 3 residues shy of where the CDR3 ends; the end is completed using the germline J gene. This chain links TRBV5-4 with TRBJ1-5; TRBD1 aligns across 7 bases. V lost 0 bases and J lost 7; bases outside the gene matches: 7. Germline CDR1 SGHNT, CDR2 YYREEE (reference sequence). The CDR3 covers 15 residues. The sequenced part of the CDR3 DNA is TGTGCCAGCAGCTTGGGAGGGGGCGCAGGGCAGCCC. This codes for CASSLGGGAGQP. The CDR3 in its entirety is CASSLGGGAGQPQHF.

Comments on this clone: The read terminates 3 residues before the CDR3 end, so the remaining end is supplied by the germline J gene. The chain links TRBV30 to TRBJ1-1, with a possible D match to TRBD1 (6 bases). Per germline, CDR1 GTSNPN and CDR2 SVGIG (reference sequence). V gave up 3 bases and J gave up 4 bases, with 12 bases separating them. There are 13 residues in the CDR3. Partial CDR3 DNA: TGTGCCTGGAGCTTACAGGGCCCCACTGAA. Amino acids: CAWSLQGPTE. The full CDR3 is CAWSLQGPTEAFF.

The CDR3 DNA, read in part, is TGCAGCGTTGAGGGGGGGAGCTATGGC. It yields the protein CSVEGGSYG. The complete CDR3 protein is CSVEGGSYGYTF. This rearrangement joins TRBV29-1 to TRBJ1-2, with a possible D match to TRBD1 (5 bases). The read gets to within 3 residues of the CDR3 end, and the germline J gene fills in the rest. V was trimmed by 3 bases and J by 4 bases, leaving 9 bases between them. The CDR3 contains 12 residues. From germline, CDR1 is SQVTM and CDR2 ANQGSEA.

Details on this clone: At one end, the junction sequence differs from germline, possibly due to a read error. The CDR3 spells CVSSPPGRGTLGETQYF. The DNA read from the CDR3 is TGTGTCAGCTCACCACCCGGCAGGGGGACCTTGGGAGAGACG. The V and J genes are TRBV18 and TRBJ2-3, with 7 positions matching TRBD1. The read gets to within 3 residues of the CDR3 end, and the germline J gene fills in the rest. This CDR3 comprises 17 residues. Germline lookup yields CDR1 KGHSH and CDR2 LQKENI.

CDR3 amino acids: CASNLQGAWADTQYF. Partial CDR3 DNA: TGTGCCAGCAACTTACAGGGGGCCTGGGCAGATACG. This chain joins TRBV28 and TRBJ2-3, with 9 bases that match TRBD1. The read finishes 3 residues shy of the CDR3 end, and the germline J gene is used to complete it. This CDR3 region has 15 residues. Germline CDR1 reads MDHEN; CDR2 reads SYDVKM. The V gene end was trimmed by 7 bases and the J gene end by 4 bases; junction bases not matched to a gene: 9.

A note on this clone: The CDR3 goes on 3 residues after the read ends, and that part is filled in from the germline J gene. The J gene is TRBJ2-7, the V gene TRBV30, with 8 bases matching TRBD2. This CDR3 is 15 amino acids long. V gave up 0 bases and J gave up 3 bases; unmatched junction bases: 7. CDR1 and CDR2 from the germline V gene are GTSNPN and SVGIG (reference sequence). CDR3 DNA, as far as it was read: TGTGCCTGGAGTGTATCGAGCGGGAGCTTCTACGAG. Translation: CAWSVSSGSFYE. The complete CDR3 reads CAWSVSSGSFYEQYF.

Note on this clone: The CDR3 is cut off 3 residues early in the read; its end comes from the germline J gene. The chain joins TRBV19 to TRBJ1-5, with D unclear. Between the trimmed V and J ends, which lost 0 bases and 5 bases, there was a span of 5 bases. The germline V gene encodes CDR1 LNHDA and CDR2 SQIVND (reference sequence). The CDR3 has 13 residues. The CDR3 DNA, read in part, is TGTGCCAGTAGTATAGATCTTGATCAGCCC. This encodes CASSIDLDQP. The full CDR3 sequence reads CASSIDLDQPQHF.

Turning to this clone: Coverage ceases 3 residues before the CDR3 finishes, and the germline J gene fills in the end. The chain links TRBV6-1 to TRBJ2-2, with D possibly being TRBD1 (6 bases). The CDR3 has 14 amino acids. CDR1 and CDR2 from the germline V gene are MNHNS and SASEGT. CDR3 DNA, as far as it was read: TGTGCCAGCAGTGAAGACCAGGGGAGCGAAAAG. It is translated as CASSEDQGSEK. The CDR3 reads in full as CASSEDQGSEKLFF.

The covered CDR3 bases are TGTGCCAGCAGCTTAGCGCTCTCGATCGGGCCC. It yields the protein CASSLALSIGP. The entire CDR3 is CASSLALSIGPLHF. This sequence joins TRBV7-9 and TRBJ1-6; D not resolved. The read is 3 residues too short to cover the CDR3 end, so that end is filled in from the germline J gene. The V gene's germline CDR1 is SEHNR and CDR2 FQNEAQ (reference sequence). This CDR3 contains 14 residues.

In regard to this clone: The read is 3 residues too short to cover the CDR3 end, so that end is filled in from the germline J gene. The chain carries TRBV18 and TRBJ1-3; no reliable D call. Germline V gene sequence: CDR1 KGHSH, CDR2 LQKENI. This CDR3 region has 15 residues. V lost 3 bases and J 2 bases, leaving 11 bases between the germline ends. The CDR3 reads CASSPSSPAGNTIYF. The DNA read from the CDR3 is TGTGCCAGCTCACCCAGTTCACCCGCTGGAAACACC.

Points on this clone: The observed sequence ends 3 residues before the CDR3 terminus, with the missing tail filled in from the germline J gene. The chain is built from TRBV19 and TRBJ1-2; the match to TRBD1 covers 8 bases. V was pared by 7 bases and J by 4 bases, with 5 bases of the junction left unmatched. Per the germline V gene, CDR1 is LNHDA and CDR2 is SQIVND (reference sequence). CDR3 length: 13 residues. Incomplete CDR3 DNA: TGTGCCAGTACCCGGACAGGGAGCTATGGC. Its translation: CASTRTGSYG. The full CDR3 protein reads CASTRTGSYGYTF.

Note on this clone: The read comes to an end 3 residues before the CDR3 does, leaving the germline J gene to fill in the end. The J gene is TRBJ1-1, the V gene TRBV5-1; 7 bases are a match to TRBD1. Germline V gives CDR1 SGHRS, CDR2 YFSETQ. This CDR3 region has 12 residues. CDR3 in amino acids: CASSLDRDKAFF. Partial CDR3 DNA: TGCGCCAGCAGCTTAGACAGGGATAAA.

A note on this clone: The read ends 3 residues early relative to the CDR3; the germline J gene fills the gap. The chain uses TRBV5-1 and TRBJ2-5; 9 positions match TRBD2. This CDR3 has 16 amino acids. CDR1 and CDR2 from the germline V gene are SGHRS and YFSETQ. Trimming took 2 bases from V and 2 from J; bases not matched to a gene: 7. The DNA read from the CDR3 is TGCGCCAGCAGCTTCCGCGGGAGGGAGTTTCAAGAGACC. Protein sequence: CASSFRGREFQET. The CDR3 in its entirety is CASSFRGREFQETQYF. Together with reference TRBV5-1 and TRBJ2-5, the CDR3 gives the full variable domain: KAGVTQTPRYLIKTRGQQVTLSCSPISGHRSVSWYQQTPGQGLQFLFEYFSETQRNKGNFPGRFSGRQFSNSRSEMNVSTLELGDSALYLCASSFRGREFQETQYFGPGTRLLVL.

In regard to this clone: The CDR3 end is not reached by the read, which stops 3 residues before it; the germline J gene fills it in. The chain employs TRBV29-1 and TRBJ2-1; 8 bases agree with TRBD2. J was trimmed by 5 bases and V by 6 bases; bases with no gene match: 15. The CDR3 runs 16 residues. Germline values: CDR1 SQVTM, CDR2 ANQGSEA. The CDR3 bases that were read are TGCAGCGTCCTACCATATAGCGGGGAGCAGGACAATGAG. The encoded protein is CSVLPYSGEQDNE. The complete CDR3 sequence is CSVLPYSGEQDNEQFF.

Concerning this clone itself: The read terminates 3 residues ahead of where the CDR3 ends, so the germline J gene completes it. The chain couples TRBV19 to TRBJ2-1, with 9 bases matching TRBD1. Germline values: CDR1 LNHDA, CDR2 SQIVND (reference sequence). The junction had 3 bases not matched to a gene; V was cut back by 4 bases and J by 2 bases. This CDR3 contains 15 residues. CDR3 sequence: CASSTNRGPYNEQFF. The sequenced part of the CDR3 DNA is TGTGCCAGTAGTACGAACAGGGGGCCCTACAATGAG. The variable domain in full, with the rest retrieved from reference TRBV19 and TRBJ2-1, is DGGITQSPKYLFRKEGQNVTLSCEQNLNHDAMYWYRQDPGQGLRLIYYSQIVNDFQKGDIAEGYSVSREKKESFPLTVTSAQKNPTAFYLCASSTNRGPYNEQFFGPGTRLTVL.

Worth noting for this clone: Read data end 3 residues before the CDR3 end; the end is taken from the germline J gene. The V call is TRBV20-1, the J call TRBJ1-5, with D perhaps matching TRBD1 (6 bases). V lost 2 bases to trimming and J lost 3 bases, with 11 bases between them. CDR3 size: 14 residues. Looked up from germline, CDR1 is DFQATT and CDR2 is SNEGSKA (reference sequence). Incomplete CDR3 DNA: TGCAGTGCTAGAAGTCAGGGACACAATCAGCCC. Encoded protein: CSARSQGHNQP. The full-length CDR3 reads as CSARSQGHNQPQHF.